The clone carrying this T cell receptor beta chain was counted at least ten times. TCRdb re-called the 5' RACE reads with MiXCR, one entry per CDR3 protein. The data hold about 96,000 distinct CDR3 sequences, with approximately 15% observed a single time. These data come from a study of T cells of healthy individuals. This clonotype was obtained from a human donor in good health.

CDR3 region: CASSPSTSGRVEQYF. The CDR3, as DNA: TGTGCCAGCTCTCCCTCGACTAGCGGGAGGGTCGAGCAGTACTTC. The rearrangement uses TRBV4-2 and TRBJ2-7, with 14 bases identical to TRBD2. Per germline, CDR1 LGHNA and CDR2 YNFKEQ. CDR3 size: 15 residues. Germline trimming cut 8 bases from V and 6 bases from J; bases unmatched to any gene: 9.